The rows below give T cell receptor beta chains drawn from one sample of a study of cytotoxic CD8 clonotypes in ibrutinib-treated CLL. Assay used: immunoSEQ multiplex PCR; TCRdb lists only in-frame clones, some missing. The table records tens of thousands of clones, about 47% of them present only once. Sample: PBMCs, taken before ibrutinib treatment. These receptors were obtained from a human donor with chronic lymphocytic leukemia. Both conserved end residues are part of each CDR3. A D gene is named only where the DNA matches it firmly. The listing skips clone size in some rows; elsewhere it reads once, few, many or a size class.

J gene	V gene	CDR3 length	D gene	clone size	CDR3 DNA	CDR3 protein
TRBJ1-2	TRBV25-1	15	TRBD1	.	TGTGCCAGCAGTGTACAGGGGGCTTCTAACTATGGCTACACCTTC	CASSVQGASNYGYTF
TRBJ2-5	TRBV5-1	15	.	once	TGCGCCAGCAGCGCTAACAGGGTAGGCCAAGAGACCCAGTACTTC	CASSANRVGQETQYF
TRBJ2-5	TRBV9	14	TRBD2	.	TGTGCCAGCAGCGTAGCACACGGGAGGGGGACCCAGTACTTC	CASSVAHGRGTQYF
TRBJ2-6	TRBV27	13	.	.	TGTGCCAGCGGTAATCCCGGGGCCAACGTCCTGACTTTC	CASGNPGANVLTF
TRBJ1-2	TRBV5-4	18	.	few	TGTGCCAGCAGCTTGAGGACAGCCAGCTCCTCCCCTAACTATGGCTACACCTTC	CASSLRTASSSPNYGYTF
TRBJ1-1	TRBV18	15	.	.	TGTGCCAGCTCACCCCGGACAGTTGAAAACACTGAAGCTTTCTTT	CASSPRTVENTEAFF
TRBJ2-7	TRBV5-1	14	.	.	TGCGCCAGCAGCTTGACAGGTCTCTCCTACGAGCAGTACTTC	CASSLTGLSYEQYF
TRBJ1-1	TRBV28	15	.	.	TGTGCCAGCAGTCCGGTAGGGTGGGCGAACACTGAAGCTTTCTTT	CASSPVGWANTEAFF
TRBJ1-6	TRBV28	15	.	few	TGTGCCAGCACGGGGGGGCCCTACTATAATTCACCCCTCCACTTT	CASTGGPYYNSPLHF
TRBJ2-7	TRBV5-4	14	TRBD2	.	TGTGCCAGCAGACTAGCGGGGGGCGGGGGCGAGCAGTACTTC	CASRLAGGGGEQYF
TRBJ1-1	TRBV29-1	12	.	.	TGCAGCGTTGAAGAGACAGACACTGAAGCTTTCTTT	CSVEETDTEAFF
TRBJ2-3	TRBV2	15	TRBD2	once	TGTGCCAGCAGTCGAGCGGGGGGGGTTACAGATACGCAGTATTTT	CASSRAGGVTDTQYF
TRBJ2-1	TRBV18	14	.	.	TGTGCCAGCTCACCACCGGCAGCCTACAATGAGCAGTTCTTC	CASSPPAAYNEQFF
TRBJ2-1	TRBV7-3	16	.	many	TGTGCCAGCAGCCCCCGAGCCGGGACACATTACAATGAGCAGTTCTTC	CASSPRAGTHYNEQFF
TRBJ2-1	TRBV4-1	14	.	.	TGCGCCAGCAGCCAAGGGTCCTCGGACAATGAGCAGTTCTTC	CASSQGSSDNEQFF
TRBJ1-1	TRBV27	13	.	few	TGTGCCAGCAGTTTTTTTGGGAACACTGAAGCTTTCTTT	CASSFFGNTEAFF
TRBJ1-6	TRBV6-5	15	.	few	TGTGCCAGCAGTTACTTGGAGGGGCTAGCATCACCCCTCCACTTT	CASSYLEGLASPLHF
TRBJ1-1	TRBV5-6	15	.	few	TGTGCCAGCATACGGTACTGGGAAGATCATACTGAAGCTTTCTTT	CASIRYWEDHTEAFF
TRBJ1-2	TRBV7-8	14	TRBD1	.	TGTGCCAGCAGCTTTAAACAGGGGGCTAATGGCTACACCTTC	CASSFKQGANGYTF
TRBJ2-4	TRBV5-4	16	TRBD2	.	TGTGCCAGCAGCCGACCGGGACTAGATAGGGGAAACATTCAGTACTTC	CASSRPGLDRGNIQYF
TRBJ2-4	TRBV6-5	15	.	.	TGTGCCAGCAGTTACGGGGGAACAGGGCACAACATTCAGTACTTC	CASSYGGTGHNIQYF
TRBJ2-5	TRBV5-1	16	TRBD1	.	TGCGCCAGCAGCTTGGTGCCAGGGGGCGTTTCAGAGACCCAGTACTTC	CASSLVPGGVSETQYF
TRBJ1-2	TRBV29-1	12	.	few	TGCAGCGTTGAAGGCAGGGGCGATGGCTACACCTTC	CSVEGRGDGYTF
TRBJ2-7	TRBV5-6	13	.	medium-sized	TGTGCCAGCAGCTTGGTACAGGCCGACGAGCAGTACTTC	CASSLVQADEQYF
TRBJ1-6	TRBV9	16	.	.	TGTGCCAGCAGCGTAGGAAGCGGCGGGTATAATTCACCCCTCCACTTT	CASSVGSGGYNSPLHF
TRBJ2-5	TRBV6-1	15	.	.	TGTGCCAGCAGTGAACAACTCCTGGGGATGGAGACCCAGTACTTC	CASSEQLLGMETQYF
TRBJ1-3	TRBV11-2	15	.	few	TGTGCCAGCAGCTTAGACCCTGATCGTAGCTTTTCTAAATATTTT	CASSLDPDRSFSKYF
TRBJ2-5	TRBV5-6	17	TRBD2	few	TGTGCCAGCAGCTCGGGACTAGCGGGGTGGCTGGGGGAGACCCAGTACTTC	CASSSGLAGWLGETQYF
TRBJ1-1	TRBV9	18	TRBD1	.	TGTGCCAGCAGCGTGGGATCCGGGACAGGGGGCAGGAACACTGAAGCTTTCTTT	CASSVGSGTGGRNTEAFF
TRBJ1-2	TRBV5-1	14	.	.	TGCGCCAGCAGCCTAGGGACGCTTGACTATGGCTACACCTTC	CASSLGTLDYGYTF
TRBJ1-2	TRBV5-1	14	.	.	TGCGCCAGCAGTCTGGGCGACTCTGTGGATGGCTACACCTTC	CASSLGDSVDGYTF
TRBJ2-1	TRBV2	15	TRBD2	.	TGTGCCAGCAGTGAGCGGGGGGGCTCCTACAATGAGCAGTTCTTC	CASSERGGSYNEQFF
TRBJ1-2	TRBV20-1	11	.	.	TGCAGTGCCAGAAAAAACTATGGCTACACCTTC	CSARKNYGYTF
TRBJ1-5	TRBV5-1	15	.	.	TGCGCCAGCAGCTTGGACGGAGAAGAGCGTCAGCCCCAGCATTTT	CASSLDGEERQPQHF
TRBJ2-1	TRBV7-3	14	.	many	TGTGCCAGCAGCTTAGGGCTCAGGGTAGGGGAGCAGTTCTTC	CASSLGLRVGEQFF
TRBJ1-1	TRBV5-1	14	.	.	TGCGCCAGCAGCTTGGTACAGGAGAACACTGAAGCTTTCTTT	CASSLVQENTEAFF
TRBJ2-2	TRBV19	14	TRBD2	.	TGTGCCAGTAGATCCAGGGAGGGGACCGGGGAGCTGTTTTTT	CASRSREGTGELFF
TRBJ2-7	TRBV9	15	TRBD1	.	TGTGCCAGACGTATGGGACAGTGGAACCCGTACGAGCAGTACTTC	CARRMGQWNPYEQYF
TRBJ2-7	TRBV19	14	.	.	TGTGCCAGTAGTTTAGACTGGAGCTCCTACGAGCAGTACTTC	CASSLDWSSYEQYF
TRBJ1-1	TRBV6-1	15	TRBD1	.	TGTGCCAGCAGTGCGGGACAGGCGGTGGATAAAGCGAATTTCTTT	CASSAGQAVDKANFF
TRBJ1-1	TRBV10-3	13	.	.	TGTGCCATCAGCCCCTGGGAGGCCACTGAAGCTTTCTTT	CAISPWEATEAFF
TRBJ1-1	TRBV14	13	.	few	TGTGCCAGCAGCCGACGGGTGGACACTGAAGCTTTCTTT	CASSRRVDTEAFF